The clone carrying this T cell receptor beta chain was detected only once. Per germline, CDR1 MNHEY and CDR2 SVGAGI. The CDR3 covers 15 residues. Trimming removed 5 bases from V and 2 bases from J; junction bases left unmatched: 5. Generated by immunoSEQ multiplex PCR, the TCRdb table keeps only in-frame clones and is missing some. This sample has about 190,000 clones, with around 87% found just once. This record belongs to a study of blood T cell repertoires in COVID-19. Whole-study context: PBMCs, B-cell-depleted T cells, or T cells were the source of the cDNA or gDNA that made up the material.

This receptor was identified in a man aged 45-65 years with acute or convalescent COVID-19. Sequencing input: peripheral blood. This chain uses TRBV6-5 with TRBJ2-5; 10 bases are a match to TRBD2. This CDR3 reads CASSLAGATQETQYF. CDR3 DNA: TGTGCCAGCAGTCTAGCGGGGGCAACTCAAGAGACCCAGTACTTC.